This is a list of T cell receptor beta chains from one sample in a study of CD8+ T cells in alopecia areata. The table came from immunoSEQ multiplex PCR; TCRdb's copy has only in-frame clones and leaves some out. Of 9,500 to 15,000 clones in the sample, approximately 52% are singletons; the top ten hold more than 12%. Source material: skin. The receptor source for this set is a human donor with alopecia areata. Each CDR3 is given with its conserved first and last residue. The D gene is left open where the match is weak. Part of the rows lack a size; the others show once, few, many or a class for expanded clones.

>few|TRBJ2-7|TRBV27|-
CASSPGSPYEQYF
TGTGCCAGCAGTCCCGGGAGCCCCTACGAGCAGTACTTC
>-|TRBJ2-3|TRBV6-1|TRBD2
CASKSLAGTDTQYF
TGTGCCAGCAAGAGTCTAGCGGGCACAGATACGCAGTATTTT
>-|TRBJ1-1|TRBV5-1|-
CASSSRNTEAFF
TGCGCCAGCAGCTCGAGGAACACTGAAGCTTTCTTT
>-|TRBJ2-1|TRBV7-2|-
CASSLARTYNEQFF
TGTGCCAGCAGCTTAGCGAGGACCTACAATGAGCAGTTCTTC
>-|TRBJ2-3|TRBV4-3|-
CASSQLRVSTDTQYF
TGCGCCAGCAGCCAGCTGCGGGTTTCCACAGATACGCAGTATTTT
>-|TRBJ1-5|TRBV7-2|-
CASSLWGNPNQPQHF
TGTGCCAGCAGCCTATGGGGAAACCCGAATCAGCCCCAGCATTTT
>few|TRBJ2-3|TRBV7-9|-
CASSFGTADTQYF
TGTGCCAGCAGCTTTGGGACCGCAGATACGCAGTATTTT
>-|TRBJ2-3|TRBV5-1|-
CASSYYGGSTDTQYF
TGCGCCAGCAGCTACTATGGGGGTTCGACAGATACGCAGTATTTT
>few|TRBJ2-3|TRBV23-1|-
CASSQGRGSADTQYF
TGCGCCAGCAGTCAGGGTAGGGGGTCAGCAGATACGCAGTATTTT
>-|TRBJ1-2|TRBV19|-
CASSSRSYGYTF
TGTGCCAGTAGTTCGCGCAGCTATGGCTACACCTTC
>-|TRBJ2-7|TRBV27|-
CASSSLRERTYEQYF
TGTGCCAGCAGTTCCCTCAGGGAAAGGACCTACGAGCAGTACTTC
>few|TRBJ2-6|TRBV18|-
CASSLDGLYSGANVLTF
TGTGCCAGCTCACTCGATGGACTTTACTCTGGGGCCAACGTCCTGACTTTC
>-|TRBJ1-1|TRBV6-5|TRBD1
CASSYSGQGTEAFF
TGTGCCAGCAGTTACAGTGGACAGGGCACTGAAGCTTTCTTT
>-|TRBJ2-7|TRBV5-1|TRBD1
CASSFTSGTGVEQYF
TGCGCCAGCAGCTTTACGTCCGGGACAGGGGTCGAGCAGTACTTC
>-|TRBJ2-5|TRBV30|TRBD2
CAWSRGTSGSRVTGGTQYF
TGTGCCTGGAGCCGAGGGACTAGCGGGAGTAGGGTAACGGGGGGGACCCAGTACTTC
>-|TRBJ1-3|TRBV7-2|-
CASSLGIQGGSGNTIYF
TGTGCCAGCAGCTTAGGGATACAGGGTGGTTCTGGAAACACCATATATTTT
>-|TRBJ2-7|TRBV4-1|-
CASSQVTLSSEQYF
TGCGCCAGCAGCCAAGTAACTTTATCGAGCGAGCAGTACTTC
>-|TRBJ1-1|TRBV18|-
CASSPEAMNTEAFF
TGTGCCAGCTCACCTGAGGCAATGAACACTGAAGCTTTCTTT
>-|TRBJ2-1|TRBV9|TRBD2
CASSGTSVALGLYNEQFF
TGTGCCAGCAGCGGGACTAGCGTCGCCCTCGGCCTATACAATGAGCAGTTCTTC
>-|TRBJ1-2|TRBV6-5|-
CASGGADYGYTF
TGTGCCAGTGGGGGCGCGGACTATGGCTACACCTTC
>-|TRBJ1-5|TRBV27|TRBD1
CASSLTGIGNQPQHF
TGTGCCAGCAGCCTGACAGGGATCGGCAATCAGCCCCAGCATTTT
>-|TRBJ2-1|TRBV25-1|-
CASSAFPGHEQFF
TGTGCCAGCAGTGCCTTTCCAGGGCATGAGCAGTTCTTC
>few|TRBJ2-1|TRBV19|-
CASSIRNEQFF
TGTGCCAGTAGTATCCGGAATGAGCAGTTCTTC
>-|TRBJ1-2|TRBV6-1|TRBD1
CASSEVFRTGDGGYTF
TGTGCCAGCAGTGAAGTTTTTAGGACAGGGGACGGTGGCTACACCTTC
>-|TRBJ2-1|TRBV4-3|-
CASSQSGGSSYNEQFF
TGCGCCAGCAGCCAAAGTGGGGGGAGTTCCTACAATGAGCAGTTCTTC
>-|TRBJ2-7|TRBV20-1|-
CSATGYYEQYF
TGCAGTGCCACAGGGTACTACGAGCAGTACTTC
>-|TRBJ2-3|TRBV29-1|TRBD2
CSGLAPTTPPDTQYF
TGCAGCGGACTAGCGCCGACAACCCCCCCAGATACGCAGTATTTT
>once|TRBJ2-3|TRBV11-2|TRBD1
CASSARDRTDTQYF
TGTGCCAGCAGCGCCCGGGACAGGACAGATACGCAGTATTTT
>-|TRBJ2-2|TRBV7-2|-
CASSRVVTGELFF
TGTGCCAGCAGCCGTGTGGTTACCGGGGAGCTGTTTTTT
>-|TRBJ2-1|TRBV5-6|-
CASIFYEGVYNEQFF
TGTGCCAGCATCTTTTACGAGGGGGTTTACAATGAGCAGTTCTTC
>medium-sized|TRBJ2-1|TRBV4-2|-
CASSQEVTAYNEQFF
TGTGCCAGCAGCCAAGAAGTAACAGCCTACAATGAGCAGTTCTTC
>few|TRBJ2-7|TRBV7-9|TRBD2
CASSPRTSGRAYHEQYF
TGTGCCAGCAGCCCCCGGACTAGCGGGAGGGCCTACCACGAGCAGTACTTC
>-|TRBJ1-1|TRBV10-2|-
CASSESRGTEAFF
TGCGCCAGCAGTGAGTCGAGGGGCACTGAAGCTTTCTTT
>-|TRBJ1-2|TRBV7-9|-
CASSLTTTRQAGYGYTF
TGTGCCAGCAGCTTAACTACGACCCGACAGGCGGGCTATGGCTACACCTTC
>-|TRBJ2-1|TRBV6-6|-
CASSSVGSFSYNEQFF
TGTGCCAGCAGTTCCGTGGGGAGTTTTTCCTACAATGAGCAGTTCTTC
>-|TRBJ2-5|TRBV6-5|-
CASSDLLRETQYF
TGTGCCAGCAGTGACCTTCTTCGGGAGACCCAGTACTTC
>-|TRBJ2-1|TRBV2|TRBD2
CASVPGLASNEQFF
TGTGCCAGCGTTCCGGGACTAGCGTCGAATGAGCAGTTCTTC
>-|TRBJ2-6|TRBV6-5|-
CASVAGPSGANVLTF
TGTGCCAGCGTGGCAGGGCCGTCTGGGGCCAACGTCCTGACTTTC
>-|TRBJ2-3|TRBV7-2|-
CASSIDPLGQYF
TGTGCCAGCAGCATCGACCCCCTGGGGCAGTATTTT
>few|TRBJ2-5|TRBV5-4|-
CASSQAGRVQETQYF
TGTGCCAGCAGCCAAGCTGGACGGGTTCAAGAGACCCAGTACTTC
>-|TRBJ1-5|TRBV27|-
CASSLSGGNQPQHF
TGTGCCAGCAGTTTATCAGGGGGCAATCAGCCCCAGCATTTT